This T cell receptor beta chain was sequenced in a study of T cells in Graves' hyperthyroidism and ophthalmopathy. Study overall: Peripheral blood specimens were obtained at initial diagnosis, prior to any treatment. Study-level results: Most clonotypes that expanded in the thyroid above 0.001 also showed up in blood. Stable hyperthyroidism was told apart from ophthalmopathy by a model built on 13 V-J features.

About 10 ml fresh peripheral blood yielded the PBMCs. Germline assignment: CDR1 MNHEY and CDR2 SMNVEV (reference sequence). V lost 2 bases to trimming and J lost 5 bases, with 8 bases between them. CDR3 size: 13 residues. Remarks on this clonotype: Its cognate antigen is unknown.

TCR beta CDR3 region amplification was performed from RNA transcripts. HTBI primers drove first-round RT-PCR of the TCR CDR3. TCRdb fed the multiplex PCR reads into MiXCR, producing one record per CDR3 protein. The sample comprises 500,000 to 700,000 distinct CDR3 sequences, roughly 17% of which are singletons, and 18% rests with the top ten. The chain links TRBV27 to TRBJ2-3; D perhaps matches TRBD2 (5 bases). Source material: blood. This sequence originates from a woman under 30 with Graves' hyperthyroidism. The DNA for the CDR3 is TGTGCCAGCAGTTTACTGGGAGTAGATACGCAGTATTTT. Amino acids: CASSLLGVDTQYF.